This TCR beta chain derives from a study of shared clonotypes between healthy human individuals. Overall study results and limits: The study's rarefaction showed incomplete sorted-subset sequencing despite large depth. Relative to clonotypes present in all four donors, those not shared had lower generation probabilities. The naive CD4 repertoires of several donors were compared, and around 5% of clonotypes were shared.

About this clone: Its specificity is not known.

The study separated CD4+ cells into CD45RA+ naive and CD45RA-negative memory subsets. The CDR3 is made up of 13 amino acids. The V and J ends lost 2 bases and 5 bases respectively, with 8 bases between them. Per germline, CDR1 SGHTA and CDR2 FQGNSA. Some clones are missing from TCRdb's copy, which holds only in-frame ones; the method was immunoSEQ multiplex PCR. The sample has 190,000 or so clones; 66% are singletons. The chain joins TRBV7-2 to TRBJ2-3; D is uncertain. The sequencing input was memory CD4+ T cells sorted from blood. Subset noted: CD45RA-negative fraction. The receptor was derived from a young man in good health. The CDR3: CASSLQTRDTQYF. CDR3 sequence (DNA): TGTGCCAGCAGCTTACAGACCAGAGATACGCAGTATTTT. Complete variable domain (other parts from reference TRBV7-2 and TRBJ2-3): GAGVSQSPSNKVTEKGKDVELRCDPISGHTALYWYRQSLGQGLEFLIYFQGNSAPDKSGLPSDRFSAERTGGSVSTLTIQRTQQEDSAVYLCASSLQTRDTQYFGPGTRLTVL.